The 16 T cell receptor beta chains below were found in one sample sequenced in a study of PD-L1 blockade in urothelial cancer. Here immunoSEQ multiplex PCR was the method, and the copy in TCRdb shows in-frame clones only, minus some. The data contain around 40,000 clones, around 88% of them singletons. The sequenced sample was PBMCs, obtained around atezolizumab (anti-PD-L1) treatment. The receptors here all came from a man aged 55-75 years with urothelial cancer.

This rearrangement joins TRBV5-1 to TRBJ1-1, with TRBD1 matching 7 bases. Trimming at V came to 0 bases and at J to 7 bases, leaving 6 bases not matched to a gene. CDR3 length: 14 residues. Per germline, CDR1 SGHRS and CDR2 YFSETQ. The DNA of the CDR3 is TGCGCCAGCAGCTTGGACAGGGGAACAGGTGAAGCTTTCTTT. It encodes CASSLDRGTGEAFF.

The V call is TRBV5-1, the J call TRBJ2-3, with TRBD1 matching 9 bases. Germline values: CDR1 SGHRS, CDR2 YFSETQ. This CDR3 spans 16 amino acids. J lost 1 base, V lost 4 bases, and 7 bases had no gene match. CDR3 protein: CASSPWTGAGTDTQYF. The CDR3, as DNA: TGCGCCAGCAGCCCATGGACAGGGGCGGGCACAGATACGCAGTATTTT.

This chain connects TRBV6-1 to TRBJ2-7, with D possibly TRBD2 on 5 matching bases. V dropped 4 bases and J dropped 2 bases, with 9 bases sitting between them. The CDR3 contains 13 residues. Germline V gene sequence: CDR1 MNHNS, CDR2 SASEGT. The CDR3 spells CASSVEGAYEQYF. DNA of the CDR3: TGTGCCAGCAGTGTTGAGGGAGCCTACGAGCAGTACTTC.

V gene TRBV2 combines with J gene TRBJ1-1; unclear D gene. V lost 7 bases, J lost 0 bases, and 12 bases lay in between. Germline V gene sequence: CDR1 SNHLY, CDR2 FYNNEI. The CDR3 consists of 14 residues. This CDR3 reads CASMRGSMNTEAFF. The DNA for the CDR3 is TGTGCCAGCATGAGAGGCAGCATGAACACTGAAGCTTTCTTT.

The chain recombines TRBV19 with TRBJ2-6; 7 bases match TRBD1. This CDR3 comprises 16 residues. V shed 5 bases, J shed 4 bases, and the junction held 8 bases outside the gene matches. Looked up from germline, CDR1 is LNHDA and CDR2 is SQIVND (reference sequence). The CDR3 reads CASSPLTGTGANVLTF. CDR3 DNA: TGTGCCAGTAGTCCCCTGACAGGGACCGGGGCCAACGTCCTGACTTTC.

V gene TRBV6-6 combines with J gene TRBJ1-2, with TRBD1 as a possible D gene (5 bases). V lost 8 bases and J 2 bases, leaving 12 bases between the germline ends. The CDR3 is made up of 13 amino acids. In germline, CDR1 is MNHNY, CDR2 SVGAGI (reference sequence). The CDR3 nucleotides read TGTGCCAGCCGGGGGACGGAGAACTATGGCTACACCTTC. Translated: CASRGTENYGYTF.

J is TRBJ2-5 and V is TRBV6-5; no clear D gene. This CDR3 contains 13 residues. The germline CDR1 and CDR2 sequences are MNHEY and SVGAGI. Trimming stripped 3 bases from V and 5 bases from J, with 10 bases between. The CDR3 DNA follows: TGTGCCAGCAGTTATAAAAGCGATGAGACCCAGTACTTC. Translation gives CASSYKSDETQYF.

The gene calls are TRBV18 and TRBJ1-1; D possibly corresponds to TRBD1 (6 bases). V was clipped by 1 base and J by 3 bases, with 12 bases between them. Germline assignment: CDR1 KGHSH and CDR2 LQKENI. This CDR3 region has 15 residues. CDR3 loop: CASSPREGGDTEAFF. The CDR3 DNA reads TGTGCCAGCTCACCACGTGAGGGGGGGGACACTGAAGCTTTCTTT.

This clone showed up just a few times. The chain carries TRBV6-6 and TRBJ1-4; 8 bases are a match to TRBD1. The length of the CDR3 is 14 residues. Trimming at V came to 2 bases and at J to 7 bases, leaving 3 bases not matched to a gene. The V gene's germline CDR1 is MNHNY and CDR2 SVGAGI (reference sequence). The chain's CDR3 is CASSYGTGSEKLFF. The CDR3 DNA is TGTGCCAGCAGTTACGGGACAGGCAGTGAAAAACTGTTTTTT.

This chain joins TRBV7-2 and TRBJ1-5, with a tentative D call TRBD1 (5 bases). Germline CDR1 is SGHTA and CDR2 is FQGNSA. CDR3 length: 15 residues. The germline V and J ends were trimmed by 4 bases and 4 bases, with 14 bases remaining between them. The CDR3 DNA follows: TGTGCCAGCAGCTCGGGGGGACTGGGAAATCAGCCCCAGCATTTT. Protein: CASSSGGLGNQPQHF. The full variable domain, in which reference TRBV7-2 and TRBJ1-5 provide the parts outside the CDR3, is GAGVSQSPSNKVTEKGKDVELRCDPISGHTALYWYRQSLGQGLEFLIYFQGNSAPDKSGLPSDRFSAERTGGSVSTLTIQRTQQEDSAVYLCASSSGGLGNQPQHFGDGTRLSIL.

This clone showed up just once. The rearrangement uses TRBV4-3 and TRBJ1-4, with 8 bases matching TRBD1. CDR3 length: 15 residues. The V segment lost 4 bases and the J segment 5 bases; nucleotides outside the gene matches: 6. Germline CDR1 LGHNA, CDR2 YSLEER. The CDR3 DNA reads TGCGCCAGCAGCCCCCTTACAGGGGGAAATGAAAAACTGTTTTTT. As protein: CASSPLTGGNEKLFF.

V is TRBV11-2 and J is TRBJ2-3, with TRBD2 matching over 14 bases. The length of the CDR3 is 17 residues. CDR1 is SGHAT, CDR2 FQNNGV, per germline. V lost 4 bases, J lost 4 bases, and 7 bases stayed unmatched. CDR3: CASSSSLTSGGADTQYF. CDR3 sequence (DNA): TGTGCCAGCAGCTCCTCTTTGACTAGCGGGGGGGCAGATACGCAGTATTTT.

This clone was seen a handful of times. The V and J genes are TRBV6-1 and TRBJ2-3, with 8 bases aligning to TRBD2. With V trimmed by 4 bases and J by 4 bases, 4 bases remained unmatched. In germline, CDR1 is MNHNS, CDR2 SASEGT. The length of the CDR3 is 14 residues. The DNA for the CDR3 is TGTGCCAGCAGTGGTAGCGGGGCCGCAGATACGCAGTATTTT. Amino acids: CASSGSGAADTQYF.

The CDR3 nucleotides read TGTGCCAGCAGCCAGGACAGGGGTAATGAGCAGTTCTTC. It encodes CASSQDRGNEQFF. V gene TRBV11-2 combines with J gene TRBJ2-1, with TRBD1 matching 9 bases. Losses at the gene ends were 5 bases for V and 7 bases for J; bases not matched to a gene: 3. This CDR3 region has 13 residues. Germline CDR1 and CDR2: SGHAT and FQNNGV.

This sequence joins TRBV19 and TRBJ2-2; D not certain. V lost 6 bases, J lost 1 base, and 15 bases lay in between. Germline V lookup: CDR1 LNHDA, CDR2 SQIVND (reference sequence). The CDR3 runs to 16 residues. The CDR3 reads CASSIRNEVNTGELFF. DNA for the CDR3: TGTGCCAGTAGCATCCGGAACGAGGTGAACACCGGGGAGCTGTTTTTT.

This chain joins TRBV25-1 and TRBJ1-4; TRBD1 is a possible D gene (5 bases). CDR1 and CDR2 (germline): MGHDK, SYGVNS. V was clipped by 3 bases and J by 5 bases, with 10 bases between them. The CDR3 length is 14 residues. CDR3 in amino acids: CASSDSGGNEKLFF. In DNA, the CDR3 is TGTGCCAGCAGTGACTCGGGGGGGAATGAAAAACTGTTTTTT.